This entry lists 21 T cell receptor beta chains sequenced from one sample in a study of OX40 agonist ivuxolimab in advanced cancers. Assay used: immunoSEQ multiplex PCR; TCRdb lists only in-frame clones, some missing. The table lists about 130,000 clones, about 90% of them singletons, with 0.8% to 1% in the top ten. Sequenced material: CD4+ or CD8+ T cells sorted from blood, taken in a trial of the OX40 agonist ivuxolimab. These receptors all stem from an adult with an advanced solid tumor such as melanoma, head and neck, liver or kidney cancer.

This clone was observed a single time. This rearrangement joins TRBV10-3 to TRBJ1-6; possibly TRBD1 for D (6 bases). V lost 4 bases and J lost 8, with 9 bases in between. The CDR3 spans 13 residues. CDR1 and CDR2 (germline): ENHRY, SYGVKD. CDR3 in DNA: TGTGCCATCAGTGTTAACAGGGATTCACCCCTCCACTTT. It translates to CAISVNRDSPLHF.

The V call is TRBV18, the J call TRBJ2-3; D may be TRBD1 (5 bases). In germline, CDR1 is KGHSH, CDR2 LQKENI. This CDR3 has 13 residues. V lost 5 bases and J 1 base, leaving 7 bases between the germline ends. The CDR3 bases are TGTGCCAGCTCAAGCAGGGGCACAGATACGCAGTATTTT. It is translated as CASSSRGTDTQYF.

The CDR3 nucleotides are TGCGCCAGCAGCTTCCCACGAAAGCGGGAGGAGAGCACAGATACGCAGTATTTT. Its protein is CASSFPRKREESTDTQYF. The chain couples TRBV5-1 to TRBJ2-3; 9 nucleotides agree with TRBD2. The CDR3 contains 18 residues. Germline V gene sequence: CDR1 SGHRS, CDR2 YFSETQ. Trimming took 2 bases from V and 0 from J; bases not matched to a gene: 10.

The chain is built from TRBV19 and TRBJ1-2, with TRBD1 matching over 7 bases. Germline-derived CDR1 and CDR2 are LNHDA and SQIVND (reference sequence). The length of the CDR3 is 14 residues. Trimming took 3 bases from V and 1 from J; bases not matched to a gene: 2. For the CDR3, the DNA is TGTGCCAGTAGTATGCGACAGGGTAACTATGGCTACACCTTC. Protein: CASSMRQGNYGYTF.

This chain links TRBV19 with TRBJ1-1; D possibly corresponds to TRBD1 (6 bases). Trimming removed 5 bases at V and 3 bases at J, with 13 bases between. The CDR3 consists of 14 residues. Germline loops: CDR1 LNHDA, CDR2 SQIVND (reference sequence). In DNA, the CDR3 is TGTGCCAGTAGTCACGGGGGGGCCCACACTGAAGCTTTCTTT. Residues: CASSHGGAHTEAFF.

This clone was recorded only once. The rearrangement links TRBV5-4 to TRBJ2-7, with a possible D match to TRBD1 (7 bases). The length of the CDR3 is 16 residues. Trimming pared 0 bases from V and 3 bases from J, leaving 16 bases between. Germline CDR1 SGHNT, CDR2 YYREEE (reference sequence). CDR3 coding DNA: TGTGCCAGCAGCTTGGGGCAGGGGGGATTGAACTACGAGCAGTACTTC. It is translated as CASSLGQGGLNYEQYF.

The CDR3, as DNA: TGCGCCAGCAGTTACAGGGTGGATCAGCCCCAGCATTTT. It encodes CASSYRVDQPQHF. The V gene is TRBV10-2, the J gene TRBJ1-5, with D possibly TRBD1 on 6 matching bases. Trimming left V 5 bases short and J 5 bases short, with 10 bases between. The CDR3 spans 13 residues. Germline V gene sequence: CDR1 WSHSY, CDR2 SAAADI.

J is TRBJ1-1 and V is TRBV2, with 12 positions matching TRBD1. The germline V gene encodes CDR1 SNHLY and CDR2 FYNNEI. Trimming took 8 bases from V and 0 from J; bases not matched to a gene: 7. The CDR3 is 16 amino acids. Here the CDR3 reads CASRGQGATLNTEAFF. The CDR3 DNA follows: TGTGCCAGCCGGGGACAGGGGGCAACACTGAACACTGAAGCTTTCTTT.

This chain uses TRBV4-1 with TRBJ1-5; tentative D call: TRBD1 (5 bases). V was shortened by 1 base and J by 8 bases, with 9 bases between the two germline ends. The CDR3 extends over 13 amino acids. Germline CDR1 reads MGHRA; CDR2 reads YSYEKL. The DNA of the CDR3 is TGCGCCAGCAGCCAAGGCGGGGGGGAGCCCCAGCATTTT. Translated, it gives CASSQGGGEPQHF.

This rearrangement joins TRBV4-3 to TRBJ2-5; D ambiguous. The J call may be mistaken, given a closer DNA end match to TRBJ2-7. Germline CDR1 and CDR2: LGHNA and YSLEER. The CDR3 has 13 amino acids. In nucleotides, the CDR3 is TGCGCCAGCAGCCAGGAGCACACCTACGAGCAGTACTTC. Protein sequence: CASSQEHTYEQYF.

V usage is TRBV6-1 and J usage is TRBJ2-5; TRBD1 matches 9 bases. With the DNA end fitting TRBJ2-7 better, the J assignment may be wrong. In germline, CDR1 is MNHNS, CDR2 SASEGT. The CDR3 is made up of 14 amino acids. The CDR3 protein is CASRRDRVGYEQYF. The CDR3 DNA reads as TGTGCCAGCAGGAGGGACAGGGTGGGATACGAGCAGTACTTC.

The chain couples TRBV18 to TRBJ2-5; 10 positions match TRBD1. CDR3 length: 14 residues. With V trimmed by 4 bases and J by 1 base, 0 bases remained unmatched. Germline loops: CDR1 KGHSH, CDR2 LQKENI. The CDR3 DNA follows: TGTGCCAGCTCACGACAGGGGGCCCAAGAGACCCAGTACTTC. Encoded protein: CASSRQGAQETQYF.

The V and J genes are TRBV7-9 and TRBJ2-2; D assignment may be TRBD1 or TRBD2 (6 bases each). The CDR3 totals 15 residues. Trimming took off 4 bases at V and 2 bases at J, with 11 bases between the two ends. Germline CDR1 SEHNR, CDR2 FQNEAQ (reference sequence). The CDR3 DNA reads as TGTGCCAGCAGCTCGGGGGCCGGTAACACCGGGGAGCTGTTTTTT. Protein sequence: CASSSGAGNTGELFF. The variable domain in full, completed from reference TRBV7-9 and TRBJ2-2, reads DTGVSQNPRHKITKRGQNVTFRCDPISEHNRLYWYRQTLGQGPEFLTYFQNEAQLEKSRLLSDRFSAERPKGSFSTLEIQRTEQGDSAMYLCASSSGAGNTGELFFGEGSRLTVL.

V gene TRBV10-1 combines with J gene TRBJ2-2, with TRBD1 matching 7 bases. V gave up 4 bases and J gave up 7 bases; unmatched junction bases: 6. Germline CDR1 WNHNN, CDR2 SYGVQD (reference sequence). This CDR3 is 14 amino acids long. The CDR3, as DNA: TGCGCCAGCAGTGGGGGGACAGAAATCGGGGAGCTGTTTTTT. Amino acids: CASSGGTEIGELFF.

V is TRBV19 and J is TRBJ2-6; the D is unclear. Per germline, CDR1 LNHDA and CDR2 SQIVND (reference sequence). The CDR3 length is 15 residues. The germline V and J ends were trimmed by 4 bases and 2 bases, with 9 bases remaining between them. In nucleotides, the CDR3 is TGTGCCAGTAGTACCCCTGCAGCTGGGGCCAACGTCCTGACTTTC. Translation gives CASSTPAAGANVLTF.

This chain joins TRBV27 and TRBJ2-3; 11 positions match TRBD2. Germline V gives CDR1 MNHEY, CDR2 SMNVEV (reference sequence). This CDR3 spans 17 amino acids. V shed 6 bases and J 4 bases; nucleotides not matched to a gene: 12. The DNA for the CDR3 is TGTGCCAGCAGCATACTAGCGGGGGAAAGGGGCGCAGATACGCAGTATTTT. Translated, it gives CASSILAGERGADTQYF.

The rearrangement joins TRBV7-9 to TRBJ2-3; D gene unclear. The V gene's germline CDR1 is SEHNR and CDR2 FQNEAQ (reference sequence). This CDR3 spans 13 amino acids. Trimming took off 1 base at V and 9 bases at J, with 11 bases between the two ends. The CDR3 reads CASSLGHGETQYF. The CDR3 nucleotides read TGTGCCAGCAGCTTAGGCCACGGTGAAACGCAGTATTTT.

The chain recombines TRBV5-3 with TRBJ1-5, with unresolved D. TRBV5-3 is sorted into the ORF group, with uncertain function. The CDR3 has 13 amino acids. V dropped 4 bases and J dropped 2 bases, with 7 bases sitting between them. DNA for the CDR3: TGTGCCAGAAGCGTCGGGGGCAATCAGCCCCAGCATTTT. Residues: CARSVGGNQPQHF.

The CDR3 reads CASSRTVQETQYF. The CDR3 DNA reads TGTGCCAGCAGCCGGACAGTCCAGGAGACCCAGTACTTC. The rearrangement uses TRBV6-5 and TRBJ2-5, with a tentative D call TRBD1 (6 bases). V shed 6 bases and J shed 5 bases, with 13 bases lying between them. CDR1 and CDR2 (germline): MNHEY, SVGAGI. The CDR3 totals 13 residues.

The chain uses TRBV5-1 and TRBJ2-2; TRBD2 matches 11 bases. The CDR3 covers 17 residues. V gave up 0 bases and J gave up 4 bases; unmatched junction bases: 5. Germline CDR1 is SGHRS and CDR2 is YFSETQ. The DNA for the CDR3 is TGCGCCAGCAGCTTGGCAACTAGCGGGAGATCCACCGGGGAGCTGTTTTTT. Translating gives CASSLATSGRSTGELFF.

The genes are TRBV9 and TRBJ1-4; no definite D call. There are 14 residues in the CDR3. Trimming left V 0 bases short and J 4 bases short, with 7 bases between. Looked up from germline, CDR1 is SGDLS and CDR2 is YYNGEE. CDR3 protein: CASSVGRLNEKLFF. The CDR3 nucleotides are TGTGCCAGCAGCGTAGGGCGCCTTAATGAAAAACTGTTTTTT.